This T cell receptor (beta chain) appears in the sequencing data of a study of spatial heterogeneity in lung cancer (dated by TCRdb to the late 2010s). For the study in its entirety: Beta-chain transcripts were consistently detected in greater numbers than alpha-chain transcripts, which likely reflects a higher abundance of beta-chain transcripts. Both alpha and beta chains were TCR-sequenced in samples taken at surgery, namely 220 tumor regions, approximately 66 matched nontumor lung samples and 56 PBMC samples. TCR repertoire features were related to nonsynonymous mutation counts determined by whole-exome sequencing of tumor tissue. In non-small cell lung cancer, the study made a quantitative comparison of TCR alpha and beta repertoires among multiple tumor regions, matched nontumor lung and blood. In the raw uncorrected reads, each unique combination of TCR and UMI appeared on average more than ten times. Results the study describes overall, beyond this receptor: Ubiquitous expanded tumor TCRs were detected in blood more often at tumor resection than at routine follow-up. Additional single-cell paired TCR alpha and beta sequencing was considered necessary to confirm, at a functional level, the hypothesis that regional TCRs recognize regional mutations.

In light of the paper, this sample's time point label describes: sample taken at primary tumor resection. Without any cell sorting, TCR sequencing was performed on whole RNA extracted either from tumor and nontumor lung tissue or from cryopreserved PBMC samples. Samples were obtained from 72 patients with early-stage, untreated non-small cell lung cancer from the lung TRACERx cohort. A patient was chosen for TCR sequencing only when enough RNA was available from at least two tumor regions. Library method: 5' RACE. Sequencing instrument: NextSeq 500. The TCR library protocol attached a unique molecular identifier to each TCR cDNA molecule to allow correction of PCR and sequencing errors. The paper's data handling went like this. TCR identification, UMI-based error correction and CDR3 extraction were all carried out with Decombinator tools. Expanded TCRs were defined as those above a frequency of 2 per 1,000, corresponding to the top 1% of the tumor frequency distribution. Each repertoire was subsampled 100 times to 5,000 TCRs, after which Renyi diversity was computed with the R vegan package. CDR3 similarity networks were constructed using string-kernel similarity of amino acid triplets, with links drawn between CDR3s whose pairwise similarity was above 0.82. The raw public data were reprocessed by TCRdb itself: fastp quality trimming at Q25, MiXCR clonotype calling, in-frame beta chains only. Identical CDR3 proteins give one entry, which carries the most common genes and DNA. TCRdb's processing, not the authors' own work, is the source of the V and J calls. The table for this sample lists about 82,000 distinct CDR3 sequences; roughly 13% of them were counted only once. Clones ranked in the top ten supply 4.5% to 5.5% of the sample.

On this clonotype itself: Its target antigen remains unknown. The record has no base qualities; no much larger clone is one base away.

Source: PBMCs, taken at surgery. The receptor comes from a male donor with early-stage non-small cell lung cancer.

The DNA is as follows: TGCAGTGCTAGTGCGCAGGAGAGGGAGCGCGATGGCTACACCTTC. Its product reads: CSASAQERERDGYTF. This receptor chain uses TRBV20-1 and TRBJ1-2; no D gene is confidently identified. Sequences DFQATT (CDR1) and SNEGSKA (CDR2) are obtained from the germline V gene (reference sequence). Trimming at the junction amounts to 3 bases on V and 6 bases on J, and the germline ends lie 20 bases apart. Including cysteine and phenylalanine, the CDR3 has 15 amino acids. CDR3 DNA is the only sequence kept; it has 45 bases, read in frame from the first base.